This is a list of T cell receptor beta chains from one sample in a study of T-cell memory formation after mild COVID-19. TCRdb reanalysed the 5' RACE reads using MiXCR and keeps one entry per CDR3 protein. Among 110,000 or so distinct CDR3 sequences listed, about a fifth were seen once. The sample was PBMCs or a T cell subset sorted from them (not recorded which). The receptors derive from a young man who had mild COVID-19 (a few samples of this study predate the infection). Cell type and time point are not known. CDR3s include the opening cysteine and the closing phenylalanine or tryptophan. The D gene is left open where the match is weak. Rows give clone size only sometimes, using once, few, many, or a class for an expanded clone.

clone size	J gene	D gene	V gene	CDR3 protein	CDR3 DNA
.	TRBJ1-1	.	TRBV20-1	CSAAGLEAFF	TGCAGTGCTGCGGGCCTTGAAGCTTTCTTT
.	TRBJ2-5	TRBD1	TRBV7-9	CASSPRQGARETQYF	TGTGCCAGCAGCCCTCGACAGGGGGCGAGGGAGACCCAGTACTTC
few	TRBJ1-1	TRBD1	TRBV6-5	CASSYFNPGTENTEAFF	TGTGCCAGCAGTTACTTCAACCCCGGGACAGAGAACACTGAAGCTTTCTTT
.	TRBJ2-1	.	TRBV20-1	CSAIADGRAYNEQFF	TGCAGTGCCATCGCGGACGGGCGGGCCTACAATGAGCAGTTCTTC
.	TRBJ1-5	TRBD1	TRBV6-5	CASSNTGDVRQPQHF	TGTGCCAGCAGCAACACAGGGGATGTTCGACAGCCCCAGCATTTT
.	TRBJ1-4	TRBD1	TRBV6-5	CASSYFQGAKLFF	TGTGCCAGCAGTTACTTTCAGGGGGCAAAACTGTTTTTT
.	TRBJ2-7	TRBD2	TRBV4-1	CASSQGGDYSEQYF	TGCGCCAGCAGCCAGGGGGGGGACTATTCAGAGCAGTACTTC
few	TRBJ2-3	TRBD1	TRBV7-8	CASSRTGGPTDTQYF	TGTGCCAGCAGCAGGACAGGGGGCCCCACAGATACGCAGTATTTT
few	TRBJ1-1	.	TRBV4-3	CASSQDRQGLAEAFF	TGCGCCAGCAGCCAAGATAGGCAGGGGTTGGCTGAAGCTTTCTTT
.	TRBJ2-5	.	TRBV6-6	CASSYRAETQYF	TGTGCCAGCAGTTACCGGGCCGAGACCCAGTACTTC
.	TRBJ1-4	.	TRBV19	CASTPFIGGNEKLFF	TGTGCCAGTACCCCATTCATCGGAGGTAATGAAAAACTGTTTTTT
many	TRBJ2-3	TRBD1	TRBV27	CASSLGQFTDTQYF	TGTGCCAGCAGTTTGGGACAGTTCACAGATACGCAGTATTTT
.	TRBJ2-1	TRBD2	TRBV4-3	CASSQGAASGANEQFF	TGCGCCAGCAGCCAAGGTGCGGCTAGCGGGGCCAATGAGCAGTTCTTC
few	TRBJ2-1	TRBD2	TRBV4-1	CASSRRLAAGVGYEQFF	TGCGCCAGCAGCCGACGACTGGCAGCGGGGGTTGGGTATGAGCAGTTCTTC
few	TRBJ1-1	.	TRBV7-9	CASSSTLGGNRAFF	TGTGCCAGCAGCTCCACCCTGGGGGGGAATAGAGCTTTCTTT
.	TRBJ2-1	.	TRBV19	CASDGGRGGNEQFF	TGTGCCAGCGACGGGGGCAGGGGGGGCAATGAGCAGTTCTTC
.	TRBJ2-7	TRBD2	TRBV6-5	CASSLLAGVSYEQYF	TGTGCCAGCAGTTTGTTGGCGGGGGTTTCCTACGAGCAGTACTTC
.	TRBJ2-7	.	TRBV27	CASSFPSSYEQYF	TGTGCCAGCAGTTTCCCTAGCTCCTACGAGCAGTACTTC
.	TRBJ2-1	.	TRBV24-1	CATSDLHDEQFF	TGTGCCACCAGTGATTTGCACGATGAGCAGTTCTTC
.	TRBJ1-2	TRBD1	TRBV7-2	CASSFPIRTGGIHDYGYTF	TGTGCCAGCAGCTTTCCAATTCGTACAGGGGGTATCCATGACTATGGCTACACCTTC
.	TRBJ2-6	.	TRBV10-3	CAISESMGAGANVLTF	TGTGCCATCAGTGAGTCTATGGGGGCTGGGGCCAACGTCCTGACTTTC
.	TRBJ1-2	.	TRBV4-3	CASSQDSAAYGYTF	TGCGCCAGCAGCCAAGATTCGGCAGCTTATGGCTACACCTTC
few	TRBJ2-1	TRBD2	TRBV7-2	CASSLEVVSGIYNEQFF	TGTGCCAGCAGCTTAGAGGTTGTTAGCGGGATCTACAATGAGCAGTTCTTC
many	TRBJ2-1	TRBD2	TRBV4-3	CATGAGGRNEQFF	TGCGCCACCGGAGCGGGGGGGCGGAATGAGCAGTTCTTC
.	TRBJ2-5	.	TRBV29-1	CSVEGLDFPETQYF	TGCAGCGTTGAGGGGCTAGATTTCCCAGAGACCCAGTACTTC
.	TRBJ2-1	TRBD2	TRBV5-5	CASSPLGGTSGGSSYNEQFF	TGTGCCAGCAGCCCGCTAGGGGGGACTAGCGGGGGCAGCTCCTACAATGAGCAGTTCTTC
few	TRBJ1-2	.	TRBV29-1	CSVEGQDNYGYTF	TGCAGCGTTGAGGGCCAGGACAACTATGGCTACACCTTC
.	TRBJ2-5	.	TRBV4-1	CASSQVVDQETQYF	TGCGCCAGCAGCCAAGTTGTTGATCAAGAGACCCAGTACTTC
few	TRBJ1-2	.	TRBV20-1	CSNRALDGYTF	TGCAGTAACAGGGCACTTGATGGCTACACCTTC
few	TRBJ2-1	TRBD2	TRBV3-1	CASSQSLLAGPSDEQFF	TGTGCCAGCAGCCAGTCCCTACTAGCGGGGCCGTCCGATGAGCAGTTCTTC
few	TRBJ2-5	.	TRBV4-1	CASSQGHREVETQYF	TGCGCCAGCAGCCAAGGGCATAGGGAGGTTGAGACCCAGTACTTC
.	TRBJ1-2	.	TRBV12-3/TRBV12-4	CASSVAGVNYGYTF	TGTGCCAGCAGTGTGGCAGGGGTTAACTATGGCTACACCTTC
.	TRBJ1-2	.	TRBV9	CASSATDGRFGYTF	TGTGCCAGCAGCGCGACAGACGGAAGATTTGGCTACACCTTC
.	TRBJ2-7	.	TRBV12-3/TRBV12-4	CASSLGPPPYEQYF	TGTGCCAGCAGTTTAGGCCCTCCCCCCTACGAGCAGTACTTC
few	TRBJ2-6	.	TRBV29-1	CSVADGTSGANVLTF	TGCAGCGTGGCGGACGGGACCTCTGGGGCCAACGTCCTGACTTTC